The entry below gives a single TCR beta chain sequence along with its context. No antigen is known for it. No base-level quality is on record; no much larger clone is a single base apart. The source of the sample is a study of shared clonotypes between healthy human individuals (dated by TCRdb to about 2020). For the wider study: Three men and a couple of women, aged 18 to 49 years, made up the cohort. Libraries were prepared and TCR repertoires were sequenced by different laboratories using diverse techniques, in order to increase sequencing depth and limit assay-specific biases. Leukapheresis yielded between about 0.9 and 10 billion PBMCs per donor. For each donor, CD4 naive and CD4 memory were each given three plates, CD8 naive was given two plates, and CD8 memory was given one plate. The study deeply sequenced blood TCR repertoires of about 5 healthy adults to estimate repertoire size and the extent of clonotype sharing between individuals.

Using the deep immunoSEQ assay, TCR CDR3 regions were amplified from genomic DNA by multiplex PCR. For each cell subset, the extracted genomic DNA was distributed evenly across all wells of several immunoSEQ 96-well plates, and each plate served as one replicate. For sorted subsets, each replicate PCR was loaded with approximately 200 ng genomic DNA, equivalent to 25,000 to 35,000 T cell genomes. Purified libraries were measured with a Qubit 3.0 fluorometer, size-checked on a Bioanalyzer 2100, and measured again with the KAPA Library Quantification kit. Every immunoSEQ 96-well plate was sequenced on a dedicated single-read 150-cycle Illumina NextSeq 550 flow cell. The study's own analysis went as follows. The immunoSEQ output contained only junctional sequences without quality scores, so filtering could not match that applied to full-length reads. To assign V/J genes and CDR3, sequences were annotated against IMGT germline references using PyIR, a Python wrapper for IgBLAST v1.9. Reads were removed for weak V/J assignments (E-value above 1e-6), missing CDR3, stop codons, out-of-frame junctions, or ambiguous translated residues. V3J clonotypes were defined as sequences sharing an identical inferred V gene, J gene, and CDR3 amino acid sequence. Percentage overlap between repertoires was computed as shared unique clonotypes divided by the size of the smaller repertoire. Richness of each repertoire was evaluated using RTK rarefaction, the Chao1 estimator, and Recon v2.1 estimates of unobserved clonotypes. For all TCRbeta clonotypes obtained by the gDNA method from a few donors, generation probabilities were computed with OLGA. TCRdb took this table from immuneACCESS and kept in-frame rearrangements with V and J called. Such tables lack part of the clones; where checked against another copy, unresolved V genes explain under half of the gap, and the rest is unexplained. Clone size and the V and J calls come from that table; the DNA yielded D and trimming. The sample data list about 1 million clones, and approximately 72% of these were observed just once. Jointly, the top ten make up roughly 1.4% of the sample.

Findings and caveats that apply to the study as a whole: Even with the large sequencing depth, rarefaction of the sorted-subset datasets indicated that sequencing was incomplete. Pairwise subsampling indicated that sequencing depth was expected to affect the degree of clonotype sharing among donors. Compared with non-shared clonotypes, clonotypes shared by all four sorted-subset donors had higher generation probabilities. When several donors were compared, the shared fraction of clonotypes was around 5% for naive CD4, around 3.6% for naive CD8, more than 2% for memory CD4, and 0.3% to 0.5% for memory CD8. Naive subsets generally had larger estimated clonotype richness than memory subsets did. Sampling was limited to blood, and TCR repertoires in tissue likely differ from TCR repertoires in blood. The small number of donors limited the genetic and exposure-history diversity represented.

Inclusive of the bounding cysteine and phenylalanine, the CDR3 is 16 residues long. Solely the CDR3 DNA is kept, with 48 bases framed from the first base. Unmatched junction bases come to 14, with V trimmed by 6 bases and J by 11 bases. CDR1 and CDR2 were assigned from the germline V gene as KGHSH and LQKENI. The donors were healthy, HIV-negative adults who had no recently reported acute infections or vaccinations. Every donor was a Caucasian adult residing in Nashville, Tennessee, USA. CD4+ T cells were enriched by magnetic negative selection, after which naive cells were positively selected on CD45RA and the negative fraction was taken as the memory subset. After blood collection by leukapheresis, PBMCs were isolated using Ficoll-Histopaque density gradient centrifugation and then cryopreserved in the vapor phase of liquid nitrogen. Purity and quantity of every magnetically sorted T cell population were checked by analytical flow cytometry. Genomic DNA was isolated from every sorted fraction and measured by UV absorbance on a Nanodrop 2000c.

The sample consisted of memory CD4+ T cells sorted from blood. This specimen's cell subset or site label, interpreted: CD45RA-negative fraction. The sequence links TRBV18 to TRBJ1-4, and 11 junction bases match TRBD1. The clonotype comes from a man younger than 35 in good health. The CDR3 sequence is CASSPGTGGLERKLFF. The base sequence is TGTGCCAGCTCCCCCGGGACAGGGGGTTTGGAACGGAAACTGTTTTTT.